These T cell receptor beta chains were read from a single sample in a study of blood T cell repertoires in COVID-19. Profiled with immunoSEQ multiplex PCR; TCRdb holds only in-frame clones, not every one. The data contain 150,000 to 200,000 clones, around 83% of them singletons. Sequencing was carried out using peripheral blood. All receptors come from a human donor in a cohort sampled during active COVID-19. CDR3s include the opening cysteine and the closing phenylalanine or tryptophan. The D gene is left open where the match is weak.

D gene: -
V gene: TRBV27
J gene: TRBJ1-1
CDR3 DNA: TGTGCCAGCAGTTTTGTTGGGGCCGGGGGTGAAGCTTTCTTT
CDR3 protein: CASSFVGAGGEAFF

D gene: -
V gene: TRBV18
J gene: TRBJ1-4
CDR3 DNA: TGTGCCAGCTCACCGGACACTGAAAAACTGTTTTTT
CDR3 protein: CASSPDTEKLFF

D gene: TRBD1
V gene: TRBV7-9
J gene: TRBJ1-2
CDR3 DNA: TGTGCCAGCACCCGAGGGGGCTTGAGCTACACCTTC
CDR3 protein: CASTRGGLSYTF

D gene: -
V gene: TRBV4-1
J gene: TRBJ2-3
CDR3 DNA: TGCGCCAGCAGCCAGGGGGGTATCCGACAGCCCGATTTTAGCACAGATACGCAGTATTTT
CDR3 protein: CASSQGGIRQPDFSTDTQYF

D gene: -
V gene: TRBV18
J gene: TRBJ1-2
CDR3 DNA: TGTGCCAGCTCACCACTCCTGGACAGCTATGGCTACACCTTC
CDR3 protein: CASSPLLDSYGYTF

D gene: -
V gene: TRBV25-1
J gene: TRBJ1-1
CDR3 DNA: TGTGCCAGCAGCCCCGTTATGAACACTGAAGCTTTCTTT
CDR3 protein: CASSPVMNTEAFF

D gene: TRBD2
V gene: TRBV6-5
J gene: TRBJ2-3
CDR3 DNA: TGTGCCAGCAGTTCCCCGCAGCGGGAGAGAACGCAGTATTTT
CDR3 protein: CASSSPQRERTQYF

D gene: -
V gene: TRBV7-2
J gene: TRBJ1-5
CDR3 DNA: TGTGCCAGCAGCTTAGGGGGGCGTGGGCAGCCCCAGCATTTT
CDR3 protein: CASSLGGRGQPQHF

D gene: TRBD2
V gene: TRBV5-6
J gene: TRBJ2-3
CDR3 DNA: TGTGCCAGCCGCTTGGCGGGGCGGGGGGGCCTGCAGGGTACGCAGTATTTT
CDR3 protein: CASRLAGRGGLQGTQYF

D gene: -
V gene: TRBV5-1
J gene: TRBJ2-1
CDR3 DNA: TGCGCCAGCAGCTTGGAGGAGGGAATGAATGAGCAGTTCTTC
CDR3 protein: CASSLEEGMNEQFF